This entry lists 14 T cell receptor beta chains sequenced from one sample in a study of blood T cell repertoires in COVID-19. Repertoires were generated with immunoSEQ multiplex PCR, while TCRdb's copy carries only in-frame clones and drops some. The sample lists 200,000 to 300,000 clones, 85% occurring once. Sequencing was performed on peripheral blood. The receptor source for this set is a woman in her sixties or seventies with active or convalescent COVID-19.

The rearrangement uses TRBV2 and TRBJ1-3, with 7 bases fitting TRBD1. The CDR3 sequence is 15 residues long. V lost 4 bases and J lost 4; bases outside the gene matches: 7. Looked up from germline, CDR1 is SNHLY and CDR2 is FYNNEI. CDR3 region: CASSARTGRGNTIYF. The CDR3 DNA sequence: TGTGCCAGCAGTGCTCGGACAGGACGAGGAAACACCATATATTTT.

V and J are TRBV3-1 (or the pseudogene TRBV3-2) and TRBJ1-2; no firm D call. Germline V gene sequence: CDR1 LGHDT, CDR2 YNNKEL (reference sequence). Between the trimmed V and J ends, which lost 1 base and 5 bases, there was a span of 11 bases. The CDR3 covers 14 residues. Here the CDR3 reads CASSQAGNYYGYTF. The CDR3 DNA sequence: TGTGCCAGCAGCCAAGCCGGGAATTATTATGGCTACACCTTC.

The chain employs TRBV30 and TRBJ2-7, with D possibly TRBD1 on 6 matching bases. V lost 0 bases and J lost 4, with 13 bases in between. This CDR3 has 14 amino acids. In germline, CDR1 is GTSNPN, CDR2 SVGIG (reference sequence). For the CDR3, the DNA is TGTGCCTGGAGTGTACAGGGTGCGACTTACGAGCAGTACTTC. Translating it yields CAWSVQGATYEQYF.

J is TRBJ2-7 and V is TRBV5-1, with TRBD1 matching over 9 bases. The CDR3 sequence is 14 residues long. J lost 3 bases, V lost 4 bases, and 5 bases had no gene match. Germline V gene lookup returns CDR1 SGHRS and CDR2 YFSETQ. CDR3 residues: CASSEDRGGYEQYF. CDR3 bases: TGCGCCAGCAGCGAGGACAGGGGAGGCTACGAGCAGTACTTC.

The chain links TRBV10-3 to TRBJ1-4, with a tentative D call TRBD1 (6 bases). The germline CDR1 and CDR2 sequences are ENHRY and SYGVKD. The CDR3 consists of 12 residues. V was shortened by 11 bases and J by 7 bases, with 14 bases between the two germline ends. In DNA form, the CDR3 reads TGTGCCGCACAGGGCAGGGGTGAAAAACTGTTTTTT. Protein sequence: CAAQGRGEKLFF.

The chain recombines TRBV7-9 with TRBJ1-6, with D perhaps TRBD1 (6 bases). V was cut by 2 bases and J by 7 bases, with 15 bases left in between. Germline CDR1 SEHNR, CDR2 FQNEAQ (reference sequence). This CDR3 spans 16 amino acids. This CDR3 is CASSLRRAGDNSPLHF. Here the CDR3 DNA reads TGTGCCAGCAGCTTAAGACGGGCAGGGGACAATTCACCCCTCCACTTT. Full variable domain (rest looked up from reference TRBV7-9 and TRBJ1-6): DTGVSQNPRHKITKRGQNVTFRCDPISEHNRLYWYRQTLGQGPEFLTYFQNEAQLEKSRLLSDRFSAERPKGSFSTLEIQRTEQGDSAMYLCASSLRRAGDNSPLHFGNGTRLTVT.

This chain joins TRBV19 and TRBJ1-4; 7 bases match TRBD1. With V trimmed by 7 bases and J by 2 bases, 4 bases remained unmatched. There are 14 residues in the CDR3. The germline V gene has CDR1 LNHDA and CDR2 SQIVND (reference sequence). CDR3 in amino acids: CASNPTGTNEKLFF. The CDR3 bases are TGTGCCAGTAACCCGACAGGGACTAATGAAAAACTGTTTTTT.

CDR3 DNA sequence: TGTGCCAGCAGTGGACAGGGCCTTTCACCCCTCCACTTT. Residues: CASSGQGLSPLHF. The chain couples TRBV25-1 to TRBJ1-6, with 7 bases matching TRBD1. The germline V gene has CDR1 MGHDK and CDR2 SYGVNS. This CDR3 has 13 residues. J was trimmed by 9 bases and V by 4 bases; bases with no gene match: 3. The full variable domain, its missing parts supplied by reference TRBV25-1 and TRBJ1-6, is EADIYQTPRYLVIGTGKKITLECSQTMGHDKMYWYQQDPGMELHLIHYSYGVNSTEKGDLSSESTVSRIRTEHFPLTLESARPSHTSQYLCASSGQGLSPLHFGNGTRLTVT.

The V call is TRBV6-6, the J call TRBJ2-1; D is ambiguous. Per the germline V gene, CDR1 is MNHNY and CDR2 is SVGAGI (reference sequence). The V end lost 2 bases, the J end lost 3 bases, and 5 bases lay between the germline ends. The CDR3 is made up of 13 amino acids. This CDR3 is CASSYGVYNEQFF. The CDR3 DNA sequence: TGTGCCAGCAGTTACGGAGTCTACAATGAGCAGTTCTTC.

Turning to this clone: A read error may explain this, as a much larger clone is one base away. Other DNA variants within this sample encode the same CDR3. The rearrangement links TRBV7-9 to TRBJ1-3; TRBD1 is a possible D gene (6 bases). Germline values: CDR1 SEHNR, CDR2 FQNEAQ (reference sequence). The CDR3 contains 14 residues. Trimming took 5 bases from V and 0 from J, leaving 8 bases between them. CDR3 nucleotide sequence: TGTGCCAGCAGCCGAGGGGGCTCTGGAAACACCATATATTTT. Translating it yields CASSRGGSGNTIYF.

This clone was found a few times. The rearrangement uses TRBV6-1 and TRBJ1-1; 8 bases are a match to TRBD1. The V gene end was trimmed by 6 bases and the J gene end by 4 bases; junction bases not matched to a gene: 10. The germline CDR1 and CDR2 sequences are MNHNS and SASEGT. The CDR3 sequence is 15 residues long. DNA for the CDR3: TGTGCCAGCAGCCGAATCAGGGGGCTGAGCACTGAAGCTTTCTTT. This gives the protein CASSRIRGLSTEAFF.

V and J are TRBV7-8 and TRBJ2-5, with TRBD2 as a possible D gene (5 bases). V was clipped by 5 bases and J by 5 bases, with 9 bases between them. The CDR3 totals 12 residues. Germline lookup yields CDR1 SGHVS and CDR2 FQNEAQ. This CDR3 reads CASSVSGETQYF. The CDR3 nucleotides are TGTGCCAGCAGCGTCTCGGGGGAGACCCAGTACTTC.

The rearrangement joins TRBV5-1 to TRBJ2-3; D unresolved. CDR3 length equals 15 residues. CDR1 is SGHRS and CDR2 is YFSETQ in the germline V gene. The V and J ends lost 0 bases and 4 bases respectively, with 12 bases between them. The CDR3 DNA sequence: TGCGCCAGCAGCTTGGAGGCCCGCGGCCCAGATACGCAGTATTTT. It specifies CASSLEARGPDTQYF.

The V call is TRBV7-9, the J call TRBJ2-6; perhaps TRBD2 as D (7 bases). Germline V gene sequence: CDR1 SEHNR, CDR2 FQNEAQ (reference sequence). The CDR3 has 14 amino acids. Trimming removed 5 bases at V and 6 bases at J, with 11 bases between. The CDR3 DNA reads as TGTGCCAGCAGCGGGGGGGGCACGGCCAACGTCCTGACTTTC. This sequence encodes CASSGGGTANVLTF.